This T cell receptor beta chain was retrieved from a study of cytomegalovirus exposure and HLA in healthy donors. Broader study findings: In all likelihood, a cluster of highly shared sequence variants was a sequencing artifact. In vitro confirmation showed a few CMV-associated chains to be CMV antigen specific. Reports indicated that the classifier achieved high specificity and sensitivity in diagnosing cytomegalovirus status.

The CDR3 has 12 residues. Trimming took 0 bases from V and 8 from J, leaving 8 bases between them. Germline lookup yields CDR1 SGHNT and CDR2 YYREEE (reference sequence). With respect to this clone: What it binds is not known.

The PCR ran on 60 Vbeta and 13 Jbeta primers. This table comes from immunoSEQ multiplex PCR, and its TCRdb copy is limited to in-frame clones, with some not included. In the table there are about 170,000 clones, over 60% of which are singletons. V gene TRBV5-4 combines with J gene TRBJ1-2, with D perhaps matching TRBD1 (5 bases). This receptor was identified in a woman aged 50 to 60 in good health and CMV-seronegative. Sample: PBMCs. CDR3 in amino acids: CASSLDNRGYTF. CDR3 coding DNA: TGTGCCAGCAGCTTGGATAACAGGGGCTACACCTTC.